What follows describes a single TCR beta chain. Its antigen is not identified. The data stem from a study of T-cell memory formation after mild COVID-19. CDR3 size: 12 residues. The V end was cut by 4 bases, the J end by 7 bases, with 10 bases between. Per the germline V gene, CDR1 is LNHDA and CDR2 is SQIVND (reference sequence). TCRdb analysed the 5' RACE reads with MiXCR anew, one entry per CDR3 protein. The sample lists some 440,000 distinct CDR3 sequences, roughly 25% occurring once. General observations from the study: Those CD4+ clones that contracted were mainly in CM and EM (CD8+ ones in EMRA).

This TCR derives from an adult woman who had mild COVID-19 (a few samples of this study predate the infection). Cell type and time point are not known. The chain couples TRBV19 to TRBJ1-1; D possibly corresponds to TRBD1 (6 bases). Material for sequencing was PBMCs or a T cell subset sorted from them (not recorded which). The CDR3 DNA reads TGTGCCAGTAGTAGTAGGGACAATGAAGCTTTCTTT. Translating gives CASSSRDNEAFF.